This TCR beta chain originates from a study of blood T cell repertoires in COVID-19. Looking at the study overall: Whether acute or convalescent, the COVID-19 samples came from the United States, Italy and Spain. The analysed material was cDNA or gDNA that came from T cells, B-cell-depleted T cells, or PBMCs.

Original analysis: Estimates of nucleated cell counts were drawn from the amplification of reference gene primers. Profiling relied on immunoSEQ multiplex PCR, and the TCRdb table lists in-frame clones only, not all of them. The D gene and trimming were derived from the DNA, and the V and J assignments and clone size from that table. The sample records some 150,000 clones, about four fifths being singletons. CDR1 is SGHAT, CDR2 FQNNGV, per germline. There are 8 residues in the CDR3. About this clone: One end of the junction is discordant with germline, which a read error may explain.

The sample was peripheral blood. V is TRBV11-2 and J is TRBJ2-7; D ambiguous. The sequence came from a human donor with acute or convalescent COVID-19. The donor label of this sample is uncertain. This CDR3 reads CASSPFVF. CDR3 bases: TGTGCCAGCAGCCCCTTCGTTTTC.